The rows below give T cell receptor beta chains drawn from one sample of a study of T cell changes during pregnancy in multiple sclerosis. Assay used: immunoSEQ multiplex PCR; TCRdb lists only in-frame clones, some missing. The repertoire holds 65,000 to 95,000 clones, with around 94% as singletons. The specimen was peripheral blood, collected in the second trimester of pregnancy. These receptors were taken from a female donor in good health, enrolled as a control in a pregnancy study. Both conserved end residues are part of each CDR3. Fields, in order: CDR3 length, V gene, D gene, CDR3 protein. The D gene is left open where the match is weak.

11,TRBV20-1,TRBD2,CSAPKREGRLF
16,TRBV25-1,.,CASSEPGKGGTDTQYF
16,TRBV9,.,CASSAGDRRGGNEQFF
17,TRBV1,.,CTSSHVTDSFFKEPQHF
14,TRBV2,TRBD1,CASRDRDRATEAFF
15,TRBV28,.,CASRSQGVPNQPQHF
15,TRBV4-1,.,CASSQDSVGANEQFF
14,TRBV10-3,.,CAIRAGIDGQPQHF
15,TRBV28,TRBD1,CASNTGGLSGNTIYF
12,TRBV28,.,CASSLPNYGYTF
13,TRBV28,.,CASKTTGTTEAFF
14,TRBV28,TRBD2,CASSFSSGRSEQYF
15,TRBV4-1,.,CASSHRGVNTGELFF
14,TRBV19,TRBD2,CASSIDLAAYEQYF
15,TRBV2,.,CASSEALDSSYEQYF